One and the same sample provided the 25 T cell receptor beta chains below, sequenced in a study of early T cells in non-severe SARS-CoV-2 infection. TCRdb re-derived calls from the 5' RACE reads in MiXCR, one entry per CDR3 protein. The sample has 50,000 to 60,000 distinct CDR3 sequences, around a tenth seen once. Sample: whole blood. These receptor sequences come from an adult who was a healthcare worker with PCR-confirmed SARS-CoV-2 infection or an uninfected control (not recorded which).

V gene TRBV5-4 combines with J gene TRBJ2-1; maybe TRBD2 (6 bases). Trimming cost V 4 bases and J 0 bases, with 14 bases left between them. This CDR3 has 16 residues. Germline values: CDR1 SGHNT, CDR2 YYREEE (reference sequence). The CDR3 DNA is TGTGCCAGCAGCCCCCGGGTAGCGGCCTCCTACAATGAGCAGTTCTTC. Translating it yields CASSPRVAASYNEQFF.

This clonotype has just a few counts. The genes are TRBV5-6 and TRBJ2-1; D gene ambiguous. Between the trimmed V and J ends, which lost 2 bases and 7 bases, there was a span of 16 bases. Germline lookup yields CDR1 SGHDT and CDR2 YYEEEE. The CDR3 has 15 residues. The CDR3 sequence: CASSFGLEFGNEQFF. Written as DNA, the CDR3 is TGTGCCAGCAGCTTTGGGCTAGAGTTTGGGAATGAGCAGTTCTTC.

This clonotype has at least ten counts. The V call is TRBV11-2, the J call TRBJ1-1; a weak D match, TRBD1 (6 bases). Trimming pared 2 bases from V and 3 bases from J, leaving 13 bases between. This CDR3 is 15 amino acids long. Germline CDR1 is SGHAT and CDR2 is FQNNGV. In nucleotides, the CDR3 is TGTGCCAGCAGCTTAATAAGGGGGAGTCACACTGAAGCTTTCTTT. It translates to CASSLIRGSHTEAFF.

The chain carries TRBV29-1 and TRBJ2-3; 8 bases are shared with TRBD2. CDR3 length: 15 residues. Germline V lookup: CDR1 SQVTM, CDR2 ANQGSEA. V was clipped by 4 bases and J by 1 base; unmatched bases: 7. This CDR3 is CSVGGTGGGTDTQYF. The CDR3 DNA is TGCAGCGTTGGAGGGACCGGGGGGGGCACAGATACGCAGTATTTT.

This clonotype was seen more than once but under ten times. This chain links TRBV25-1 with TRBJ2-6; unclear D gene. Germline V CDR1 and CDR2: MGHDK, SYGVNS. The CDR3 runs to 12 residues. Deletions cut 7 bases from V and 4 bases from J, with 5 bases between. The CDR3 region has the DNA TGTGCCAGCACGTGGGGGGCCAACGTCCTGACTTTC. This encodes CASTWGANVLTF.

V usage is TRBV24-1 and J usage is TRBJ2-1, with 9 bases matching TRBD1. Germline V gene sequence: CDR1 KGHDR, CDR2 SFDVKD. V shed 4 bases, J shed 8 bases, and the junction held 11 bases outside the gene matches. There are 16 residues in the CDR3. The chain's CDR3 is CATSDPGTGFDYEQFF. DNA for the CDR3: TGTGCCACCAGTGACCCCGGGACAGGGTTTGATTATGAGCAGTTCTTC.

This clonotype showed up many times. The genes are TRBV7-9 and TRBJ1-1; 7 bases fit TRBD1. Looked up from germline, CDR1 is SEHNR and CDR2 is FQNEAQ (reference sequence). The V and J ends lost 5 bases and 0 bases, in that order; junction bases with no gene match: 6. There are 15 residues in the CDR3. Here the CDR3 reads CASSIQGGVNTEAFF. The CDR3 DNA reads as TGTGCCAGCAGCATTCAGGGGGGCGTGAACACTGAAGCTTTCTTT.

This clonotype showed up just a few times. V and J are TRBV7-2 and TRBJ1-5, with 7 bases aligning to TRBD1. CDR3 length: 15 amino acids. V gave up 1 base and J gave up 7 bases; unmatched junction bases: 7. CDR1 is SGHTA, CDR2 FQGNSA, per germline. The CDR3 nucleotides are TGTGCCAGCAGCTTAGAAGGGGGCGCAGGGCAGCCCCAGCATTTT. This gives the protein CASSLEGGAGQPQHF.

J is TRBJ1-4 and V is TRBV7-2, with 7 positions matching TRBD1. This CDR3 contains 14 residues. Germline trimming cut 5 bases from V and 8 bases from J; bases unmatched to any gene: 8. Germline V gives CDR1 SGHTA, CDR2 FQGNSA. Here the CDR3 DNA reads TGTGCCAGCAGCGCGGTGACAGGGAACGAAAAACTGTTTTTT. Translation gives CASSAVTGNEKLFF.

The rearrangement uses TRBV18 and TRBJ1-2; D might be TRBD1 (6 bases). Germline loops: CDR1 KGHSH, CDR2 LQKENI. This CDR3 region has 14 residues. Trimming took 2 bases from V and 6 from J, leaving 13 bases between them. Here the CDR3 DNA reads TGTGCCAGCTCACCATTTTCAGGGGACGATGGCTACACCTTC. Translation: CASSPFSGDDGYTF.

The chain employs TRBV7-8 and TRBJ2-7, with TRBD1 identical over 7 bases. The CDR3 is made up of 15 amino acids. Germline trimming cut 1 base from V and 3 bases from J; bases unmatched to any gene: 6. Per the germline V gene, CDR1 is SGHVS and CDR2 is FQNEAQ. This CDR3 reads CASSLVIRTGYEQYF. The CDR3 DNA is TGTGCCAGCAGCTTAGTGATCCGGACAGGCTACGAGCAGTACTTC. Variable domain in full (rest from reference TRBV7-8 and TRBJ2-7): GAGVSQSPRYKVAKRGQDVALRCDPISGHVSLFWYQQALGQGPEFLTYFQNEAQLDKSGLPSDRFFAERPEGSVSTLKIQRTQQEDSAVYLCASSLVIRTGYEQYFGPGTRLTVT.

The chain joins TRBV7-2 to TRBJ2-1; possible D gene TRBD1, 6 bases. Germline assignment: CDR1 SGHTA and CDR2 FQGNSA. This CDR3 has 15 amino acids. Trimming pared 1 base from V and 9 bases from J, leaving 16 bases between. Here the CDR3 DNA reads TGTGCCAGCAGCTTAGGACAGGTCGTTAGGTCTGAGCAGTTCTTC. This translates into CASSLGQVVRSEQFF.

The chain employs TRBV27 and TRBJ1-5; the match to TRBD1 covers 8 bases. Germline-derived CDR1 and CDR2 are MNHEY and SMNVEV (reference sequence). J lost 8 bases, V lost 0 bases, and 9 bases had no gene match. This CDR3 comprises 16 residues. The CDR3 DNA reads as TGTGCCAGCAGTTTATCGCAGGGGGCTAGCGGGGAGCCCCAGCATTTT. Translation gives CASSLSQGASGEPQHF.

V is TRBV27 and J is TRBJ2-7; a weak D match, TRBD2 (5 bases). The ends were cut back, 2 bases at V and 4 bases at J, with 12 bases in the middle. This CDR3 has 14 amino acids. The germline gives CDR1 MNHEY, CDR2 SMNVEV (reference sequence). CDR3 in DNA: TGTGCCAGCAGTTTAGCCGCGGGTGGGTACGAGCAGTACTTC. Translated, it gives CASSLAAGGYEQYF.

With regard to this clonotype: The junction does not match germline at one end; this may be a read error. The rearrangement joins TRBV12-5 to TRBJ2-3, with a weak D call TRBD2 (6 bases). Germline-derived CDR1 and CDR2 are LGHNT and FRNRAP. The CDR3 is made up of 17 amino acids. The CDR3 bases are TGTGCTGGTGGACTACCAAACAACAAGCTGTCCACAGATACGCAGTATTTT. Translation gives CAGGLPNNKLSTDTQYF.

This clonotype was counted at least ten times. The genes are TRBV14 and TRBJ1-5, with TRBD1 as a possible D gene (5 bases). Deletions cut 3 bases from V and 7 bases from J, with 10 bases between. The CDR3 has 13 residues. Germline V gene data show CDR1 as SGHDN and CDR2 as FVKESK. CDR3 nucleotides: TGTGCCAGCAGCCAGGGGACGGGGCAGCCCCAGCATTTT. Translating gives CASSQGTGQPQHF.

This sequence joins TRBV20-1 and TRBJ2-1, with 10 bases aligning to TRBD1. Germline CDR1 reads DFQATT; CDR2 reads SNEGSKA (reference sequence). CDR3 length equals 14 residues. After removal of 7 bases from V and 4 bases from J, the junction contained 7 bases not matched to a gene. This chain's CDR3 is CSGIGQGVYNEQFF. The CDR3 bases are TGCAGTGGTATCGGACAGGGGGTTTACAATGAGCAGTTCTTC.

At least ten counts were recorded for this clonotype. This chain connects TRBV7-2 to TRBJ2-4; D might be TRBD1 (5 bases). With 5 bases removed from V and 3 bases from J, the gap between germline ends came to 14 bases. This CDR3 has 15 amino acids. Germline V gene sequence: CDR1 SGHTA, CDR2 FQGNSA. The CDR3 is CASSPQGLGKNIQYF. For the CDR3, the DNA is TGTGCCAGCAGCCCTCAGGGCTTAGGCAAAAACATTCAGTACTTC.

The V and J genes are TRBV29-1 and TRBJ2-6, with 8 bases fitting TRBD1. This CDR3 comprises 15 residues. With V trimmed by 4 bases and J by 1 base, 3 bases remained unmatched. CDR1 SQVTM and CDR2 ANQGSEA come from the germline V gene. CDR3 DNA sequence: TGCAGCGTTGCAGGGGGCCGATCTGGGGCCAACGTCCTGACTTTC. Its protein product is CSVAGGRSGANVLTF.

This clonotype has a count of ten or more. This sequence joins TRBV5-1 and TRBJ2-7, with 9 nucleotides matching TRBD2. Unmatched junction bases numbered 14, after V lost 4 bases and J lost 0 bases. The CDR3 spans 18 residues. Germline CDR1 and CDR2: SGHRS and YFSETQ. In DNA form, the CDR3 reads TGCGCCAGCAGCCCCGGGGGGGCAAGCGGGGGGACCTCCTACGAGCAGTACTTC. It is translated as CASSPGGASGGTSYEQYF.

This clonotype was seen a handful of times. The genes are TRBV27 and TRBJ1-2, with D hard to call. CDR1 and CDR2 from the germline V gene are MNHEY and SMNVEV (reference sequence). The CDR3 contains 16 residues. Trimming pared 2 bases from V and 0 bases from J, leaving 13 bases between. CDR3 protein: CASSLRYGETNYGYTF. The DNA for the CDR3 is TGTGCCAGCAGTTTACGGTACGGCGAAACTAACTATGGCTACACCTTC.

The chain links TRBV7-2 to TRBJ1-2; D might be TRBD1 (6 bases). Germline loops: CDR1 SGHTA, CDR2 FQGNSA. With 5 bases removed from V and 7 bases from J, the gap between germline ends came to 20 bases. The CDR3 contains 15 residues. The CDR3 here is CASSLTWGQGSGYTF. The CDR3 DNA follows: TGTGCCAGCAGCCTCACGTGGGGGCAGGGAAGTGGCTACACCTTC.

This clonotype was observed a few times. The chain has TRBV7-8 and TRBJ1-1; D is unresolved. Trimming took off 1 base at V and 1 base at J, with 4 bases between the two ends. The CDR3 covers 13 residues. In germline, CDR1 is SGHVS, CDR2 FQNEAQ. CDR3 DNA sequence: TGTGCCAGCAGCTTAGAGGGGAACACTGAAGCTTTCTTT. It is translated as CASSLEGNTEAFF.

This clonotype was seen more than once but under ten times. CDR3 DNA sequence: TGCGCCAGCAGCCAGGGTACGACAGGGGGGAACACTGAAGCTTTCTTT. Its translation: CASSQGTTGGNTEAFF. This chain uses TRBV4-1 with TRBJ1-1, with 9 bases aligning to TRBD1. V dropped 3 bases and J dropped 1; count of bases not matched to a gene: 6. Germline V CDR1 and CDR2: MGHRA, YSYEKL. There are 16 residues in the CDR3.

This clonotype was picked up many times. The CDR3 DNA reads TGCAGTGCTCCCGGGGGGGATCAAGAGACCCAGTACTTC. The encoded protein is CSAPGGDQETQYF. The chain combines TRBV20-1 with TRBJ2-5, with 8 nucleotides matching TRBD2. The ends lost 5 bases at V and 2 bases at J; junction bases unmatched: 4. From germline, CDR1 is DFQATT and CDR2 SNEGSKA (reference sequence). This CDR3 has 13 residues.